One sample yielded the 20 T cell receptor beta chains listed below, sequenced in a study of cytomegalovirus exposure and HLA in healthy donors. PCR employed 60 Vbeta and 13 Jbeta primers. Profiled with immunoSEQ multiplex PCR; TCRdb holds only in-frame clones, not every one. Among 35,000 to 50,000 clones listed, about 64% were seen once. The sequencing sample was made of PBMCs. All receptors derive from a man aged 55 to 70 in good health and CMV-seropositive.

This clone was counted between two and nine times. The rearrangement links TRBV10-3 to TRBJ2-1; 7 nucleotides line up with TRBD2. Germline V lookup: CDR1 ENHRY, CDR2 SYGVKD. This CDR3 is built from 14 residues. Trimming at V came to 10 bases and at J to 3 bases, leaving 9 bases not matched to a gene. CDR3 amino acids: CATNKRERYNEQFF. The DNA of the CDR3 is TGTGCCACTAACAAGCGGGAACGCTACAATGAGCAGTTCTTC.

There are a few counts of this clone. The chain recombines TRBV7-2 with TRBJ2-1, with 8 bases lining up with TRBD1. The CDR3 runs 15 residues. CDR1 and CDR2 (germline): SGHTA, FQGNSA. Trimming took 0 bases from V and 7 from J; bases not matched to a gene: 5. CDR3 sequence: CASSLADGTGNEQFF. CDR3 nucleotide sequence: TGTGCCAGCAGCTTAGCCGACGGGACAGGAAATGAGCAGTTCTTC.

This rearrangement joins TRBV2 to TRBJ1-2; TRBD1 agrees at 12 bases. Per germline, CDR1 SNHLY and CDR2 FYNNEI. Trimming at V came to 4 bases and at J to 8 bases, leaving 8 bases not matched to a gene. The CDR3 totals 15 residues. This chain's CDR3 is CASSATGQGAGGYTF. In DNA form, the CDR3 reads TGTGCCAGCAGTGCCACGGGACAGGGGGCAGGGGGCTACACCTTC.

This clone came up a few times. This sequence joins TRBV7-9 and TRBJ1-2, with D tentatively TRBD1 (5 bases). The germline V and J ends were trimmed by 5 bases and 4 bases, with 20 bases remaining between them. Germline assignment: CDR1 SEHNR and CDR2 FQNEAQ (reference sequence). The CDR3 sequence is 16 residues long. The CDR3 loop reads CASSHQTAPPVYGYTF. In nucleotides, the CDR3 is TGTGCCAGCAGCCACCAGACAGCGCCTCCAGTCTATGGCTACACCTTC.

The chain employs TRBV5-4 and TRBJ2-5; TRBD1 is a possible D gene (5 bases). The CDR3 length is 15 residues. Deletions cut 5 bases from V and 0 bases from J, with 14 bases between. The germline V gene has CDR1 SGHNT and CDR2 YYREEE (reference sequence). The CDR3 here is CASRRQPLDQETQYF. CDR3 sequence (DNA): TGTGCCAGCAGAAGACAGCCCCTTGACCAAGAGACCCAGTACTTC.

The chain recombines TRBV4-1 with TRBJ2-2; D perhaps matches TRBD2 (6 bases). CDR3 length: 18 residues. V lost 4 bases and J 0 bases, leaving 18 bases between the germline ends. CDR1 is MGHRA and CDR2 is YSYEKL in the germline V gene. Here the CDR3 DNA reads TGCGCCAGCAGCCCCCCTTCGGGACTCTTAGCGAACACCGGGGAGCTGTTTTTT. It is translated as CASSPPSGLLANTGELFF.

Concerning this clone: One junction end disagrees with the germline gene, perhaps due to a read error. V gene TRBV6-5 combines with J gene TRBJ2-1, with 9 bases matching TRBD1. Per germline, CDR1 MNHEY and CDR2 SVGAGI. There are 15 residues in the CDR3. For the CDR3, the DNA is TGTGCCGGCAGGAGGACGGGACAGGGATTACTAGGCGAGTTCTTC. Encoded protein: CAGRRTGQGLLGEFF.

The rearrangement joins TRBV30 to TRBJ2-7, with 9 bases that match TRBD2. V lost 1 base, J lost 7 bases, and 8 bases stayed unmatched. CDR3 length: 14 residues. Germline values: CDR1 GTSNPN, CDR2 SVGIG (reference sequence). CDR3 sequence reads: CAWSGTGLAGEQYF. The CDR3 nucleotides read TGTGCCTGGAGTGGGACGGGACTAGCCGGAGAGCAGTACTTC. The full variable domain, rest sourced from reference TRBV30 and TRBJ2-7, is SQTIHQWPATLVQPVGSPLSLECTVEGTSNPNLYWYRQAAGRGLQLLFYSVGIGQISSEVPQNLSASRPQDRQFILSSKKLLLSDSGFYLCAWSGTGLAGEQYFGPGTRLTVT.

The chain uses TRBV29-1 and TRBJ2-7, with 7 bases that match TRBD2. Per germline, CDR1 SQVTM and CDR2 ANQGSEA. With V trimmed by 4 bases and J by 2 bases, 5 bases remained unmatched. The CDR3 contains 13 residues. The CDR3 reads CSVVSSGTYEQYF. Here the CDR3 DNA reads TGCAGCGTTGTGTCTAGCGGAACCTACGAGCAGTACTTC.

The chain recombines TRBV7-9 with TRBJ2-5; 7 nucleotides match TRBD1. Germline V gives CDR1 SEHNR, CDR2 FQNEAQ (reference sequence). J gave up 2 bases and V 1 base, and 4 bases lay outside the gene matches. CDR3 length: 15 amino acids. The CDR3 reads CASSLEPGGQETQYF. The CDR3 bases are TGTGCCAGCAGCTTAGAACCAGGGGGTCAAGAGACCCAGTACTTC.

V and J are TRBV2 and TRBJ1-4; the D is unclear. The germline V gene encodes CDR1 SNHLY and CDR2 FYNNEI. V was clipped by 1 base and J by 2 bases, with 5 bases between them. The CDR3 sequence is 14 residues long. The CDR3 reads CASSEDRTNEKLFF. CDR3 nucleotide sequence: TGTGCCAGCAGTGAAGATCGTACTAATGAAAAACTGTTTTTT.

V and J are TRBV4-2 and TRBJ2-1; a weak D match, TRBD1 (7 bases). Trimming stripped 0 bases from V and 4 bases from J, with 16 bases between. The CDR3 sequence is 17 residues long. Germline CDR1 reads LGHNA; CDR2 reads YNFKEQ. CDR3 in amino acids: CASSQEMGRGVYNEQFF. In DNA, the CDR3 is TGTGCCAGCAGCCAAGAAATGGGCAGGGGGGTTTACAATGAGCAGTTCTTC.

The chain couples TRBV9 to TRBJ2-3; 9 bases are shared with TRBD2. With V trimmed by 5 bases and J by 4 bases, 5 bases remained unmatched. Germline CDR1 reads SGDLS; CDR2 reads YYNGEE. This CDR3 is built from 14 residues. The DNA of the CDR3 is TGTGCCAGCAGTAGCGGGAGAGGAGCAGATACGCAGTATTTT. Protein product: CASSSGRGADTQYF.

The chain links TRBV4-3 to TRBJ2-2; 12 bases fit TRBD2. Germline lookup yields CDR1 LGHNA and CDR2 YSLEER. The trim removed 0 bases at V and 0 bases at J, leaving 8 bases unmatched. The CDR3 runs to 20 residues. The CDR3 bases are TGCGCCAGCAGCCAAGACAGGACTAGCGGGATGCTTGCGAACACCGGGGAGCTGTTTTTT. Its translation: CASSQDRTSGMLANTGELFF.

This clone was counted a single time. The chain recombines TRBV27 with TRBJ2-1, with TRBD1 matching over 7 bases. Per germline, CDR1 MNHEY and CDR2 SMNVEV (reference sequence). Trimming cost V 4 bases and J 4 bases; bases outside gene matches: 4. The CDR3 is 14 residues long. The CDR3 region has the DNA TGTGCCAGCAGTTACAGGGGTAGGTACAATGAGCAGTTCTTC. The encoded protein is CASSYRGRYNEQFF.

In nucleotides, the CDR3 is TGTGCCAGCAGCCCCTTAGCGGGAGGAGTAGATACGCAGTATTTT. Translation: CASSPLAGGVDTQYF. The chain links TRBV7-3 to TRBJ2-3; 10 nucleotides align to TRBD2. CDR1 is SGHTA, CDR2 FQGTGA, per germline. The CDR3 covers 15 residues. J lost 5 bases, V lost 5 bases, and 7 bases had no gene match.

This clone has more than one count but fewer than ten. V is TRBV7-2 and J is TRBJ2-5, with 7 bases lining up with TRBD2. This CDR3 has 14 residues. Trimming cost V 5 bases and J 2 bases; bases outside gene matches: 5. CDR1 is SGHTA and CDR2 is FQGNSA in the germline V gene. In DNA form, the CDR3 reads TGTGCCAGCAGCCTTTCTAGCGGACAAGAGACCCAGTACTTC. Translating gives CASSLSSGQETQYF.

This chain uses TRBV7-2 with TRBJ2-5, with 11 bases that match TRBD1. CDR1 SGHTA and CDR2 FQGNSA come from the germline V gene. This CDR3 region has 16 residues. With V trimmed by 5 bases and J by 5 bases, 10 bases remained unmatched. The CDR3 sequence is CASSPARTGGWETQYF. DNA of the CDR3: TGTGCCAGCAGCCCGGCTCGGACAGGGGGCTGGGAGACCCAGTACTTC.

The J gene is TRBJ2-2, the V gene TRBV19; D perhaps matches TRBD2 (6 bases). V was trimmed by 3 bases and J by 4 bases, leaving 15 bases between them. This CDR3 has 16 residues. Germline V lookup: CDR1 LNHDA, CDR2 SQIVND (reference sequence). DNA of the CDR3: TGTGCCAGTAGTATTGGAGGAGGGCGGAGCACCGGGGAGCTGTTTTTT. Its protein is CASSIGGGRSTGELFF.

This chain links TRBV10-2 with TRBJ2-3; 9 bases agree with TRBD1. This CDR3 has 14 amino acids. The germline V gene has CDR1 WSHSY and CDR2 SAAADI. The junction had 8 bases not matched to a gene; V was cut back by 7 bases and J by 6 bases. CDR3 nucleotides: TGCGCCAGCACTGGGACAGGGCGATCGGATACGCAGTATTTT. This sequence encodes CASTGTGRSDTQYF.